A selection of T cell receptor beta chains follows, all from one sample in a study of blood T cell repertoires in COVID-19. TCRdb keeps only in-frame clones here, not all; method: immunoSEQ multiplex PCR. The sample has around 320,000 clones; roughly 91% are singletons. The sample consisted of PBMCs or T cells enriched from blood (not recorded which). The receptor set was obtained from a woman between 45 and 60 years old who had been exposed to COVID-19. Each CDR3 is given with its conserved first and last residue. The D gene is left open where the match is weak. Expanded clones get a size class; other rows say once, few or many, or leave the size out.

j_call	v_call	d_call	clone_size	cdr3_aa	cdr3_nt
TRBJ1-1	TRBV19	.	.	CARTGQREAFF	TGTGCCAGAACCGGTCAGCGGGAAGCTTTCTTT
TRBJ2-2	TRBV3-1/TRBV3-2	TRBD2	.	CASSQASGGFAWELFF	TGTGCCAGCAGCCAAGCTAGCGGGGGGTTCGCCTGGGAGCTGTTTTTT
TRBJ1-6	TRBV7-6	.	.	CASSPRYADNSPLHF	TGTGCCAGCAGCCCGCGGTACGCGGATAATTCACCCCTCCACTTT
TRBJ1-1	TRBV7-2	TRBD1	.	CASSSPQGYRTEAFF	TGTGCCAGCAGCTCACCACAGGGGTATCGGACTGAAGCTTTCTTT
TRBJ2-7	TRBV28	.	once	CASRRQDSAYEQYF	TGTGCCAGCAGGAGACAGGATAGCGCCTACGAGCAGTACTTC
TRBJ1-4	TRBV7-2	TRBD1	.	CASSLQTGDEKLFF	TGTGCCAGCAGCCTCCAGACAGGGGATGAAAAACTGTTTTTT
TRBJ1-6	TRBV6-5	TRBD1	.	CASSSTTGKDNSPLHF	TGTGCCAGCAGTTCAACGACAGGGAAGGATAATTCACCCCTCCACTTT
TRBJ1-5	TRBV2	.	.	CASSEGGLGNQPQHF	TGTGCCAGCAGTGAAGGAGGCCTCGGCAATCAGCCCCAGCATTTT
TRBJ1-1	TRBV6-1	.	.	CASSEWRNTEAFF	TGTGCCAGCAGTGAATGGAGGAACACTGAAGCTTTCTTT
TRBJ2-2	TRBV19	TRBD1	.	CASSPTGGRGELFF	TGTGCCAGTAGTCCGACAGGGGGCAGAGGGGAGCTGTTTTTT
TRBJ2-5	TRBV12-3/TRBV12-4	.	.	CASGRRGKETQYF	TGTGCCAGCGGCCGCAGGGGAAAAGAGACCCAGTACTTC
TRBJ2-7	TRBV5-1	TRBD1	.	CASSLQGVGYEQYF	TGCGCCAGCAGCTTACAGGGGGTGGGCTACGAGCAGTACTTC
TRBJ2-1	TRBV5-5	TRBD1	.	CASSSAGQGYNEQFF	TGTGCCAGCAGCTCAGCGGGACAGGGCTACAATGAGCAGTTCTTC
TRBJ1-2	TRBV5-4	.	.	CASSFALQGVDGYTF	TGTGCCAGCAGCTTTGCCTTACAGGGAGTTGATGGCTACACCTTC
TRBJ2-3	TRBV5-4	TRBD2	.	CASSFGLAGGQTDTQYF	TGTGCCAGCAGCTTTGGGCTAGCGGGGGGGCAAACAGATACGCAGTATTTT
TRBJ2-1	TRBV6-1	.	.	CASSDTYNEQFF	TGTGCCAGCAGTGACACCTACAATGAGCAGTTCTTC
TRBJ2-7	TRBV4-1	TRBD2	once	CASSQASGGRSYEQYF	TGCGCCAGCAGCCAAGCTAGCGGGGGCCGATCCTACGAGCAGTACTTC
TRBJ2-1	TRBV5-1	.	.	CASSFDGSGDEQFF	TGCGCCAGCAGCTTTGACGGTTCGGGGGATGAGCAGTTCTTC
TRBJ2-1	TRBV19	.	.	CASSIDQALSYNEQFF	TGTGCCAGTAGTATAGATCAGGCCCTCTCCTACAATGAGCAGTTCTTC
TRBJ2-5	TRBV24-1	.	.	CATSDAGTYQETQYF	TGTGCCACCAGTGATGCGGGGACGTACCAAGAGACCCAGTACTTC
TRBJ1-5	TRBV2	TRBD1	.	CASSDRGIDQPQHF	TGTGCCAGCAGTGACAGGGGGATTGATCAGCCCCAGCATTTT
TRBJ1-1	TRBV5-1	TRBD1	.	CASSERQGGTEAFF	TGCGCCAGCAGCGAAAGACAGGGGGGGACTGAAGCTTTCTTT
TRBJ1-2	TRBV9	.	.	CASSVGGNYGYTF	TGTGCCAGCAGCGTAGGGGGCAACTATGGCTACACCTTC
TRBJ1-2	TRBV4-2	TRBD1	.	CASSQDSGGWGYGYTF	TGTGCCAGCAGCCAAGATTCAGGGGGCTGGGGCTATGGCTACACCTTC
TRBJ1-6	TRBV10-3	.	.	CAISEAANSPLHF	TGTGCCATCAGTGAGGCGGCAAATTCACCCCTCCACTTT
TRBJ1-1	TRBV6-5	TRBD1	.	CASSYRAGGTEAFF	TGTGCCAGCAGCTACAGGGCAGGGGGGACTGAAGCTTTCTTT
TRBJ1-2	TRBV4-1	.	.	CASSQESGYGYTF	TGCGCCAGCAGCCAAGAAAGCGGCTATGGCTACACCTTC
TRBJ1-5	TRBV28	TRBD1	.	CASSIEGQWSNQPQHF	TGTGCCAGCAGTATCGAGGGACAGTGGAGCAATCAGCCCCAGCATTTT
TRBJ2-1	TRBV3-1/TRBV3-2	.	once	CASSQERRAQFF	TGTGCCAGCAGCCAAGAACGGAGGGCGCAGTTCTTC
TRBJ1-3	TRBV11-2	.	.	CASRRTDPGNTIYF	TGTGCCAGCAGGCGGACAGATCCTGGAAACACCATATATTTT
TRBJ2-2	TRBV7-9	TRBD1	once	CASSYWRQGTGELFF	TGTGCCAGCAGCTATTGGAGACAGGGGACCGGGGAGCTGTTTTTT
TRBJ2-3	TRBV11-2	TRBD2	.	CASSLVGLGSADTQYF	TGTGCCAGCAGCTTAGTTGGACTAGGTTCCGCAGATACGCAGTATTTT
TRBJ1-1	TRBV9	.	.	CASSLPPGNTEAFF	TGTGCCAGCAGCCTACCCCCAGGGAACACTGAAGCTTTCTTT
TRBJ1-6	TRBV11-2	.	.	CASRVGGKNSPLHF	TGTGCCAGCAGGGTTGGCGGGAAGAATTCACCCCTCCACTTT
TRBJ2-2	TRBV6-5	TRBD2	.	CASTSGAGTGELFF	TGTGCCAGCACCAGCGGGGCAGGCACCGGGGAGCTGTTTTTT
TRBJ2-1	TRBV4-1	.	.	CASSQDFGNEQFF	TGCGCCAGCAGCCAAGATTTCGGGAATGAGCAGTTCTTC
TRBJ2-1	TRBV6-1	TRBD2	.	CASSEGLAGHEQFF	TGTGCCAGCAGTGAGGGACTAGCGGGACATGAGCAGTTCTTC
TRBJ1-4	TRBV28	.	.	CASSNRRGVGLGEKLFF	TGTGCCAGCAGTAATCGCCGGGGGGTGGGGCTGGGAGAAAAACTGTTTTTT
TRBJ1-2	TRBV7-8	TRBD1	once	CASSSGQGNYGYTF	TGTGCCAGCAGCTCGGGACAGGGGAACTATGGCTACACCTTC
TRBJ1-4	TRBV5-5	.	.	CASSWDSGTNEKLFF	TGTGCCAGCAGCTGGGACTCAGGAACTAATGAAAAACTGTTTTTT
TRBJ2-2	TRBV3-1/TRBV3-2	.	once	CASSPDSNTGELFF	TGTGCCAGCAGCCCGGACAGCAACACCGGGGAGCTGTTTTTT
TRBJ1-1	TRBV5-3	.	.	CARSHQQDEAFF	TGTGCCAGAAGCCACCAGCAGGATGAAGCTTTCTTT